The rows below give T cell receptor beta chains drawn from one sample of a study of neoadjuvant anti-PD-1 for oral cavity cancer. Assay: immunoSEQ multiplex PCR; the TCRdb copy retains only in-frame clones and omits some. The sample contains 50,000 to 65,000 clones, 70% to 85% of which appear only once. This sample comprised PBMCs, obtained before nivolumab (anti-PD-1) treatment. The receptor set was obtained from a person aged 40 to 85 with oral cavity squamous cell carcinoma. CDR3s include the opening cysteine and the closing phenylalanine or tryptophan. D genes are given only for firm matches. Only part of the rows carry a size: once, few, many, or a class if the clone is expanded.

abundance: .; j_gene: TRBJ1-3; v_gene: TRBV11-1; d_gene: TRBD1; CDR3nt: TGTGCCAGCAGCGCTCCGGACAGGCACTCTGGAAACACCATATATTTT; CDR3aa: CASSAPDRHSGNTIYF
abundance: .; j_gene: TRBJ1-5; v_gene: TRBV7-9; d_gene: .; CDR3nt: TGTGCCAGCAGCTATAGAGGGAGCAATCAGCCCCAGCATTTT; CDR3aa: CASSYRGSNQPQHF
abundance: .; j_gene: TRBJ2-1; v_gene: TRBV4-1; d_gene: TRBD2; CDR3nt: TGCGCCAGCAGCCTAGCGGGAGCAGTTCCGAGTGAGCAGTTCTTC; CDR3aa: CASSLAGAVPSEQFF
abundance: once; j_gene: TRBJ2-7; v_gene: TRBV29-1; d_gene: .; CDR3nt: TGCAGCGCCGAAACTTTCGGGGGTACCTACGAGCAGTACTTC; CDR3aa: CSAETFGGTYEQYF
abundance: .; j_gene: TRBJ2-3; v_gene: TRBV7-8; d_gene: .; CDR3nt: TGTGCCAGCAGCTTAGGGTCCGGTCTAACCACAGATACGCAGTATTTT; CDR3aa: CASSLGSGLTTDTQYF
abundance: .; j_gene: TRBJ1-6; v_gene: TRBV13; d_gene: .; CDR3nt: TGTGCCAGCAGCTTAGGCAGACAGCGTCTAACGGGTTCACCCCTCCACTTT; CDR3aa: CASSLGRQRLTGSPLHF
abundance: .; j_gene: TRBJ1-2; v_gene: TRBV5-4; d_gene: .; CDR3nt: TGTGCCAGCAGCGCGTATTATCAGGGTAACTATGGCTACACCTTC; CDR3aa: CASSAYYQGNYGYTF
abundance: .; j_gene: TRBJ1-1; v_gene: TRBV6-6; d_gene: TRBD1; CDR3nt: TGTGCCAGCAGTCCGGACAGGGTCACTGAAGCTTTCTTT; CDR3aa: CASSPDRVTEAFF
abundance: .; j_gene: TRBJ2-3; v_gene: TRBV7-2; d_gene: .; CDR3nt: TGTGCCAGCAGCTCCTCCGATACGCAGTATTTT; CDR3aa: CASSSSDTQYF
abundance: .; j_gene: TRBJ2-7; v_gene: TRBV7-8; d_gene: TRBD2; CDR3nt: TGTGCCAGTGCCGTAGCGGGAGTTTCCTACGAGCAGTACTTC; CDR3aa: CASAVAGVSYEQYF
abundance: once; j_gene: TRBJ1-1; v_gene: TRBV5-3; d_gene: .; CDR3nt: TGTGCCAGAAGCTTGGGCGGTAGATCCGAGAACACTGAAGCTTTCTTT; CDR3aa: CARSLGGRSENTEAFF
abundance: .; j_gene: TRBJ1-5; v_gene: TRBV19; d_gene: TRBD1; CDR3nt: TGTGCCAGTATTCAGGACAGGGGACTCAATCAGCCCCAGCATTTT; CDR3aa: CASIQDRGLNQPQHF
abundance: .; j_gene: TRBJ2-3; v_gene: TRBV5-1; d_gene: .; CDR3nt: TGCGCCAGCAGCTTGGAGACCCCCACAGATACGCAGTATTTT; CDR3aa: CASSLETPTDTQYF
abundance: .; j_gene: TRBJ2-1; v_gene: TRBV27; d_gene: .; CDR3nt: TGTGCCAGCAGTTCGAGAGCGTCATTAGGGCATGAGCAGTTCTTC; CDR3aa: CASSSRASLGHEQFF
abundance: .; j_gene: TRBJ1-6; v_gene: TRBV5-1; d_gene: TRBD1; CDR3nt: TGCGCCAGCAGACCTACAGGGGGCTATAATTCACCCCTCCACTTT; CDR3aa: CASRPTGGYNSPLHF
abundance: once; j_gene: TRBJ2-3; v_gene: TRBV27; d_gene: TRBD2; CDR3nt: TGTGCCAGCAGTTCCAGACTAGCGGGGGGAAAAGGGGCTAGCACAGATACGCAGTATTTT; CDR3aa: CASSSRLAGGKGASTDTQYF
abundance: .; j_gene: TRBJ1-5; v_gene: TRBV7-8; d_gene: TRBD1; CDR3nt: TGTGCCAGCAGCTTAGCCGGACAGGGGTACCAGCCCCAGCATTTT; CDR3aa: CASSLAGQGYQPQHF
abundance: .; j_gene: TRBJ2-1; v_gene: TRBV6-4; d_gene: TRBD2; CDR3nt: TGTGCCAGCAGTGACTCGGGCGGGGGGGTATACAATGAGCAGTTCTTC; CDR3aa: CASSDSGGGVYNEQFF
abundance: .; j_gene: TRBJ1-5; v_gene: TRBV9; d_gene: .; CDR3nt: TGTGCCAGCAGCGTCGGAGGAAAGAGTAATCAGCCCCAGCATTTT; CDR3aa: CASSVGGKSNQPQHF
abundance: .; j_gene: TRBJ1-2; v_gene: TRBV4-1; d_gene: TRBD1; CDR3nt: TGCGCCAGCAGCCAGGGACAGGGAATCTATGGCTACACCTTC; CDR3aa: CASSQGQGIYGYTF
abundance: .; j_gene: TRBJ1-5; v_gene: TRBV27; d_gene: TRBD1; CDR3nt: TGTGCCAGCAGTCCCTCAGGGGGGTATGGAAGCAATCAGCCCCAGCATTTT; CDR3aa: CASSPSGGYGSNQPQHF
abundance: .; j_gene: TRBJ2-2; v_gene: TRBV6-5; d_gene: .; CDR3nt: TGTGCCAGCAGTCGACACAGGGTCGGCACCGGGGAGCTGTTTTTT; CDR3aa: CASSRHRVGTGELFF
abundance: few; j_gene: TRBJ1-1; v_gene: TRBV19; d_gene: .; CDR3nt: TGTGCCAGTAGTAGGGGCAGGGGTTACGCTGAAGCTTTCTTT; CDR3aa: CASSRGRGYAEAFF
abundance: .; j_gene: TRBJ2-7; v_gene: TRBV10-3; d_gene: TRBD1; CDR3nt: TGTGCCATCAGTGATCCAGGGGGATTCTCCTACGAGCAGTACTTC; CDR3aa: CAISDPGGFSYEQYF
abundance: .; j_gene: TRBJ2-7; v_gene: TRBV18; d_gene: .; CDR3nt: TGTGCCAGCTCACCAGCTGGTCGCGAGCAGTACTTC; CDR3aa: CASSPAGREQYF
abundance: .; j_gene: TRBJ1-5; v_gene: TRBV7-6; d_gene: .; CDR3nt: TGTGCCAGCAGCTCGGAGGCTCGCAATCAGCCCCAGCATTTT; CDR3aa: CASSSEARNQPQHF
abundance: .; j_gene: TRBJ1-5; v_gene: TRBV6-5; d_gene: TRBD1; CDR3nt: TGTGCCAGCAGTTACTCTGGACAGGAGAAGAATCAGCCCCAGCATTTT; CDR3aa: CASSYSGQEKNQPQHF
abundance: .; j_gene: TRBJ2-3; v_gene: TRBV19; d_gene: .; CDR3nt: TGTGCCACGACCGAGAAGGGCGTGGAGACAGATACGCAGTATTTT; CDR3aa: CATTEKGVETDTQYF
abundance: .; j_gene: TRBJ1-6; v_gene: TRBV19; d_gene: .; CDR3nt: TGTGCCAGTAGTATACGGGATTCACCCCTCCACTTT; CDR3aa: CASSIRDSPLHF
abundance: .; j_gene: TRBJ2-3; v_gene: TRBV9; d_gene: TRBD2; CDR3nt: TGTGCCAGCAGCATTGGGACTAGCGGGGGCACAGATACGCAGTATTTT; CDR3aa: CASSIGTSGGTDTQYF
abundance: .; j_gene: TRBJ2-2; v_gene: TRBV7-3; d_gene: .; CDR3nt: TGTGCCAGCAGTTTAGGCGGCTTACAATCCGGGGAGCTGTTTTTT; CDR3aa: CASSLGGLQSGELFF
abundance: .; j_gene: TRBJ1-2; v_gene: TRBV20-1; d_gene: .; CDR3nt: TGCAGTGCCGAAGAAGGAGCTGGCTACACCTTC; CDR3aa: CSAEEGAGYTF
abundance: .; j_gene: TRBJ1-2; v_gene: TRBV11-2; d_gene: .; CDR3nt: TGTGCCAGCAGCTTAAATACGTTACCAGCTAACTATGGCTACACCTTC; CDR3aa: CASSLNTLPANYGYTF
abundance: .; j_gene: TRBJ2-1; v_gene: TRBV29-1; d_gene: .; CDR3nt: TGCAGCGTTACCTCTCCCGGTGAGCAGTTCTTC; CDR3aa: CSVTSPGEQFF
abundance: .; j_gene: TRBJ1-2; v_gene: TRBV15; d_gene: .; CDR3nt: TGTGCCACCAGCCCCCGTCCCCATACTAACTATGGCTACACCTTC; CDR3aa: CATSPRPHTNYGYTF
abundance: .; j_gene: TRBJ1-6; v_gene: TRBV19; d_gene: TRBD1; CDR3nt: TGTGCCAGTAGTGAAGGACAGGGAGGAGTTGGTTCACCCCTCCACTTT; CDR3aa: CASSEGQGGVGSPLHF
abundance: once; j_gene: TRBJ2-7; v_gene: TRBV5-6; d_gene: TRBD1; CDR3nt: TGTGCCAGCAGCTCTTCCCGGGACAGGGGCTCCTACGAGCAGTACTTC; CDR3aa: CASSSSRDRGSYEQYF
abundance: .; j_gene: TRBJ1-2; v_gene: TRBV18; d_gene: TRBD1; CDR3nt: TGTGCCAGCTCACCAGAGGACAGGGGTTCAAAGTATGGCTACACCTTC; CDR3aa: CASSPEDRGSKYGYTF
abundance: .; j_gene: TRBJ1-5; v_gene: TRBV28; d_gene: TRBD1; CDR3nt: TGTGCCAGCAGACTGGGACAGGGGCATCAGCCCCAGCATTTT; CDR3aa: CASRLGQGHQPQHF